Listed below are T cell receptor beta chains from one sample, sequenced in a study of CD8+ T cells in alopecia areata. Profiling relied on immunoSEQ multiplex PCR, and the TCRdb table lists in-frame clones only, not all of them. The table shows more than 75,000 clones, with more than 35% occurring only once. Input material: CD4+ T cells sorted from blood. The receptor source for this set is a human donor with alopecia areata. Both conserved end residues are trimmed from each CDR3. The order of the fields is CDR3 protein, J gene, V gene.

CDR3: ASRIRDLSDTQY
J: TRBJ2-3
V: TRBV19

CDR3: ASSRSGDISNSPLH
J: TRBJ1-6
V: TRBV4-3

CDR3: ASSLGTTYNEQF
J: TRBJ2-1
V: TRBV5-1

CDR3: AWSRQLNEKLF
J: TRBJ1-4
V: TRBV30

CDR3: ATSRETGPSGANVLT
J: TRBJ2-6
V: TRBV15

CDR3: ASSLDASGSKETQY
J: TRBJ2-5
V: TRBV7-7

CDR3: ASSLYVTGELF
J: TRBJ2-2
V: TRBV5-4

CDR3: ASSSRTGDTGELF
J: TRBJ2-2
V: TRBV7-9

CDR3: ASWGGGDTQY
J: TRBJ2-3
V: TRBV6-1

CDR3: ASSVTSGSSDTQY
J: TRBJ2-3
V: TRBV6-1

CDR3: ASSRSGRADTQY
J: TRBJ2-3
V: TRBV7-2

CDR3: AFNRVVGDGYT
J: TRBJ1-2
V: TRBV30

CDR3: ASSYGGRSSYNEQF
J: TRBJ2-1
V: TRBV6-6

CDR3: ASSDGQGYGYT
J: TRBJ1-2
V: TRBV5-4

CDR3: ASSLATRNTGELF
J: TRBJ2-2
V: TRBV28

CDR3: SVVWQSYGYT
J: TRBJ1-2
V: TRBV29-1

CDR3: ASSLGQPANYGYT
J: TRBJ1-2
V: TRBV5-1

CDR3: ASSYDSPSYEQY
J: TRBJ2-7
V: TRBV6-5

CDR3: ATSRVGGTDTQY
J: TRBJ2-3
V: TRBV15

CDR3: ASSPVTSGNYNEQF
J: TRBJ2-1
V: TRBV18

CDR3: ASSLEVRGETQY
J: TRBJ2-5
V: TRBV5-1

CDR3: ASSQRGQTRADTQY
J: TRBJ2-3
V: TRBV4-2

CDR3: ASSAGTDDRLAKNIQY
J: TRBJ2-4
V: TRBV5-1

CDR3: ASSSLYRDRFYNEQF
J: TRBJ2-1
V: TRBV7-2

CDR3: ASSLEGPGVQY
J: TRBJ2-7
V: TRBV5-1

CDR3: ASTARGYEQY
J: TRBJ2-7
V: TRBV6-5

CDR3: ASSLSRGRAAYEQY
J: TRBJ2-7
V: TRBV7-2

CDR3: ASSLGLAADNEQF
J: TRBJ2-1
V: TRBV5-1

CDR3: SVWGQGASFYNEQF
J: TRBJ2-1
V: TRBV29-1

CDR3: ASSKRQGGNTGELF
J: TRBJ2-2
V: TRBV10-2

CDR3: ASSLIVGGASAQY
J: TRBJ2-3
V: TRBV4-1

CDR3: SVTGTGGDQPQH
J: TRBJ1-5
V: TRBV29-1

CDR3: ASSELQGKAKNIQY
J: TRBJ2-4
V: TRBV10-2

CDR3: ATRRAGNGETQY
J: TRBJ2-5
V: TRBV28

CDR3: ASREGFDTQY
J: TRBJ2-3
V: TRBV28

CDR3: AWSVPPSGTGIGQPQH
J: TRBJ1-5
V: TRBV30

CDR3: SVEERDKVYEQY
J: TRBJ2-7
V: TRBV29-1

CDR3: ASSSNPQPANYGYT
J: TRBJ1-2
V: TRBV5-1

CDR3: ASSEGTGGYNEQF
J: TRBJ2-1
V: TRBV5-1

CDR3: ANVKGLSSYEQY
J: TRBJ2-7
V: TRBV19

CDR3: ASSQDTGQGKETQY
J: TRBJ2-5
V: TRBV4-2

CDR3: ASSSRLASYNSPLH
J: TRBJ1-6
V: TRBV5-6

CDR3: ASSRRASGNEQF
J: TRBJ2-1
V: TRBV28

CDR3: ASSHPGSSPASGYICEQY
J: TRBJ2-7
V: TRBV7-7

CDR3: ASSFGLAGGPSYNEQF
J: TRBJ2-1
V: TRBV7-9

CDR3: ASSRQQGQETQY
J: TRBJ2-5
V: TRBV19

CDR3: ASSQQGYQPQH
J: TRBJ1-5
V: TRBV6-5

CDR3: ASSQTNRGRPEKLF
J: TRBJ1-4
V: TRBV23-1

CDR3: SAISSTGGNEQF
J: TRBJ2-1
V: TRBV29-1

CDR3: ASSPFIPGQGNDEQY
J: TRBJ2-7
V: TRBV18

CDR3: ASSPRPRELF
J: TRBJ2-2
V: TRBV9

CDR3: ASGGGRYEQY
J: TRBJ2-7
V: TRBV2